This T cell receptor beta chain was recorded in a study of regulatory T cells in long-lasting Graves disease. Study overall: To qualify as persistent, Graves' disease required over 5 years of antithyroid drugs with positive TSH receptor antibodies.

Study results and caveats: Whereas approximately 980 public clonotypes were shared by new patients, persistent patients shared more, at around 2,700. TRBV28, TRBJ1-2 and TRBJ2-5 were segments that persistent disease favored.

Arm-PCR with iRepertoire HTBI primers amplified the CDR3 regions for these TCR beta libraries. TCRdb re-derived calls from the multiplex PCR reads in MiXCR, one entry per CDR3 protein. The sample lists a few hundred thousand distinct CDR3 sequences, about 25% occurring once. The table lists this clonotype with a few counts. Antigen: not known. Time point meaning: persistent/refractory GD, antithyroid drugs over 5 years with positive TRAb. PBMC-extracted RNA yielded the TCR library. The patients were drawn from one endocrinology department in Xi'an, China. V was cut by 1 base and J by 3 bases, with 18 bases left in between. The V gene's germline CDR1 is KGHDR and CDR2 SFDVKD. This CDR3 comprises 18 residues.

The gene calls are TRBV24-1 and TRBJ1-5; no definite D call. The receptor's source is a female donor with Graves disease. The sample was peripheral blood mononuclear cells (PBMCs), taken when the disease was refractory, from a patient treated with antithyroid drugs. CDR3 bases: TGTGCCACCAGTGATTTTCGTTCGAGGGCGGGTCCCAATCAGCCCCAGCATTTT. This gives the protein CATSDFRSRAGPNQPQHF.